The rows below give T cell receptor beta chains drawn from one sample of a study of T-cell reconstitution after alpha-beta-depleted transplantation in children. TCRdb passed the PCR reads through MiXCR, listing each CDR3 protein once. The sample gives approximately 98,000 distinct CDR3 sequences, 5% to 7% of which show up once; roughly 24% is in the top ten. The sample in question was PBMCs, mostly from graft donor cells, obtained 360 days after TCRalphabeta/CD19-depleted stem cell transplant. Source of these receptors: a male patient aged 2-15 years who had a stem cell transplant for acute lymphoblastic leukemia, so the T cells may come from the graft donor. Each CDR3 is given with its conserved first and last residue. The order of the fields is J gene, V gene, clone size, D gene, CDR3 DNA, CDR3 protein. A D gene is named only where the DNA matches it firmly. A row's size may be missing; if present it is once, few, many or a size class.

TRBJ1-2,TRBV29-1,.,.,TGCAGCGTTGAAGATCGGGGGGCAGGAGGCTACACCTTC,CSVEDRGAGGYTF
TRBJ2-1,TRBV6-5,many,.,TGTGCCAGCAGCGACTCCGCAGCAAATGAGCAGTTCTTC,CASSDSAANEQFF
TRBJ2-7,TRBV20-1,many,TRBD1,TGCAGTGCTAGAGATGGGACAGGTCGTCCCTACGAGCAGTACTTC,CSARDGTGRPYEQYF
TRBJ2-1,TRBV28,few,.,TGTGCCAGCTGCGGGACTTTTCTCCATGAGCAGTTCTTC,CASCGTFLHEQFF
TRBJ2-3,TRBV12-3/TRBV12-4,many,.,TGTGCCAGCAGTCCTTGGACAGATACGCAGTATTTT,CASSPWTDTQYF
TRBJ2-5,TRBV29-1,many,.,TGCAGCGTTGAGTGGAGGGAGGATGTGACCCAGTACTTC,CSVEWREDVTQYF
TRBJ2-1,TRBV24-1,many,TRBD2,TGTGCCACCAGTGATTCAATAGCGGGAGGGCCAATGCCGATCTACAATGAGCAGTTCTTC,CATSDSIAGGPMPIYNEQFF
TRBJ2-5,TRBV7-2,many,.,TGTGCCAGCAGCTTCAGACCTCAAGAGACCCAGTACTTC,CASSFRPQETQYF
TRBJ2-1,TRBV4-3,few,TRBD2,TGCGCCAGCAGCCAAGACCGGACTAGCGGATACTACAATGAGCAGTTCTTC,CASSQDRTSGYYNEQFF
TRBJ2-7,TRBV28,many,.,TGTGCCAGCAGTTTTCGTGGCAGGTACGAGCAGTACTTC,CASSFRGRYEQYF
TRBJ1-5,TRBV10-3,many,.,TGTGCCATCAGTGAGTCGGCTTATAGCAATCAGCCCCAGCATTTT,CAISESAYSNQPQHF
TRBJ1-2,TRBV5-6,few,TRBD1,TGTGCCAGCAGAGTCACATGGGGACAGTTCTATGGCTACACCTTC,CASRVTWGQFYGYTF
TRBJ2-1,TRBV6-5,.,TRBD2,TGTGCCAGCGGGGAGGGATTAGGGTTTTTGGAGCAGTTCTTC,CASGEGLGFLEQFF
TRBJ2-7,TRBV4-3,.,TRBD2,TGCGCCAGCAGCTCTGGACTAGCCGTCTACGAGCAGTACTTC,CASSSGLAVYEQYF
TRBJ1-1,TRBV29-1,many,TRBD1,TGCAGCGTTGAGGGGCGCAGGGGGAGGACTGAAGCTTTCTTT,CSVEGRRGRTEAFF
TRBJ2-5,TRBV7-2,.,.,TGTGCCAGCAGCTTCACATGGCGGGGAGAGACCCAGTACTTC,CASSFTWRGETQYF
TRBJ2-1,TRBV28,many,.,TGTGCCAGCAGTCCGGGACTGAAGGGGGGGGTCCGGTACAATGAGCAGTTCTTC,CASSPGLKGGVRYNEQFF
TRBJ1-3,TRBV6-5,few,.,TGTGCCAGCAGTTGGCGCAGGGGAAACACCATATATTTT,CASSWRRGNTIYF
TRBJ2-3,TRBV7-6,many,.,TGTGCCAGCAGCTTAGGGGTCTTTGACCCGAGGGATACGCAGTATTTT,CASSLGVFDPRDTQYF
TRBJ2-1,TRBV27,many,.,TGTGCCAGCACCCCCGGCGGTTACAATGAGCAGTTCTTC,CASTPGGYNEQFF
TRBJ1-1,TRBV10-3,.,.,TGTGCCATCAGTGTTCGGGCGGGGTACACTGAAGCTTTCTTT,CAISVRAGYTEAFF
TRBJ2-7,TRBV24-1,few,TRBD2,TGTGCCACCAGTGATGGGGCTAGCGGGTTCTACGAGCAGTACTTC,CATSDGASGFYEQYF
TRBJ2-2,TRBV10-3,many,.,TGTGCCATCAGTGAGTCAGGGAAAGGGCCCGTCGACGGGGAGCTGTTTTTT,CAISESGKGPVDGELFF
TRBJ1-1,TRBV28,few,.,TGTGCCAGCAGTTCCACTTTCGGGAGGGAGGACACTGAAGCTTTCTTT,CASSSTFGREDTEAFF
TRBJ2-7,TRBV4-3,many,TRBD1,TGCGCCAGCAGCCACGGGACAGGGCCCTACGAGCAGTACTTC,CASSHGTGPYEQYF
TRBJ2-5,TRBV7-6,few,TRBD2,TGTGCCAGCAGCTGGGGGGGGGTAGAGACCCAGTACTTC,CASSWGGVETQYF
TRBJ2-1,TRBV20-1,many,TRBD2,TGCAGTGCTAGGACTAGCTGGTCCCTTCATGAGCAGTTCTTC,CSARTSWSLHEQFF
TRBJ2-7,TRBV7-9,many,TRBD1,TGTGCCAGCAGCGCGGACAGGGGACCTAACTTCTACGAGCAGTACTTC,CASSADRGPNFYEQYF
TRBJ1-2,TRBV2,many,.,TGTGCCAGCAGTGAAACAGTCCATGGCTACACCTTC,CASSETVHGYTF
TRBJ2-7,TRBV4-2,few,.,TGTGCCAGCAGCCAAGGCCCCTCCTACGAGCAGTACTTC,CASSQGPSYEQYF
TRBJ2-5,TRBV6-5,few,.,TGTGCCAGCAGTTACGTCAGGGGATCAGAAGAGACCCAGTACTTC,CASSYVRGSEETQYF
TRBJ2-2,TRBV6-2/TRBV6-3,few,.,TGTGCCAGCAGTTGGGACCCTTACACCGGGGAGCTGTTTTTT,CASSWDPYTGELFF
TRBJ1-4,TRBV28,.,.,TGTGCCGTCGGGGAAGGGAGGGAAAAACTGTTTTTT,CAVGEGREKLFF
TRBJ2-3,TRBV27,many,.,TGTGCCAGCAGTTTATGGTCTAGCACAGATACGCAGTATTTT,CASSLWSSTDTQYF
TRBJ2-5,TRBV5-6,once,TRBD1,TGTGCCAGCAGCTTCGGGACAGGGATGGAGACCCAGTACTTC,CASSFGTGMETQYF
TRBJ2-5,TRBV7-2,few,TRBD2,TGTGCCAGCAGCCCCTCGGGGCGGGGGGCCCTAACCCAGTACTTC,CASSPSGRGALTQYF
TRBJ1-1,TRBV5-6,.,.,TGTGCCAGCAGCTTTCTGAGTGGACACACTGAAGCTTTCTTT,CASSFLSGHTEAFF
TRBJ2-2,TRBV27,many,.,TGTGCCAGCAGTTTTGGCAGGGGTGTCGGGGAGCTGTTTTTT,CASSFGRGVGELFF
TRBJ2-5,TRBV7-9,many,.,TGTGCCAGCAGCTTATCGGTCTCCGGGGAGACCCAGTACTTC,CASSLSVSGETQYF
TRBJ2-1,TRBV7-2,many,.,TGTGCCAGCAGACTTCTTCCAGCGGCTGCTAGGGATGAGCAGTTCTTC,CASRLLPAAARDEQFF
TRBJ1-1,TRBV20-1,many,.,TGCAGTGCTAGTGGGCCCTACAGGGTTTTCGCTGAAGCTTTCTTT,CSASGPYRVFAEAFF
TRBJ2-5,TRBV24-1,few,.,TGTGCCACCAGTGATTTTAGGTGGGGAGAACGAGAGACCCAGTACTTC,CATSDFRWGERETQYF
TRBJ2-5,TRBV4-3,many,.,TGCGCCAGCAGCCAAGATGTTTTGGAGACCCAGTACTTC,CASSQDVLETQYF
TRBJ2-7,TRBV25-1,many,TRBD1,TGTGCCAGCAGTGAATGGGGACAGACGTTAGAGCAGTACTTC,CASSEWGQTLEQYF
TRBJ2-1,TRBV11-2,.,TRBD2,TGTGCCAGCAGCTTAAGAGGACTAGCGGGAGTAGGAGAGCAGTTCTTC,CASSLRGLAGVGEQFF
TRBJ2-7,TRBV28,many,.,TGTGCCAGCAGTTTATATCACGCCGAGTACGAGCAGTACTTC,CASSLYHAEYEQYF